The 9 T cell receptor beta chains given below trace back to one sample, sequenced in a study of response to subunit inactivated influenza vaccine. MiXCR was run by TCRdb on the RT-PCR reads, yielding one entry per CDR3 protein. The top ten hold less than 9% of the sample, which has under 800,000 distinct CDR3 sequences, about 15% seen once. The sample was PBMCs from blood, taken 14 to 15 days before vaccination. These receptors all come from a man in his forties or fifties who received an inactivated influenza vaccine.

The gene calls are TRBV7-3 and TRBJ2-1; 11 bases line up with TRBD2. The CDR3 runs to 14 residues. After removal of 2 bases from V and 11 bases from J, the junction contained 5 bases not matched to a gene. Per the germline V gene, CDR1 is SGHTA and CDR2 is FQGTGA. CDR3 in DNA: TGTGCCAGCAGCTTATTGGCTAGCGGGGGGCAGCAGTTCTTC. Amino acid sequence: CASSLLASGGQQFF.

This clonotype has only a few counts. This chain joins TRBV2 and TRBJ2-2; a weak D match, TRBD2 (7 bases). The CDR3 consists of 15 residues. V lost 4 bases and J 5 bases, leaving 14 bases between the germline ends. Germline V gives CDR1 SNHLY, CDR2 FYNNEI. Here the CDR3 reads CASSGGGAKTGELFF. The CDR3 DNA sequence: TGTGCCAGCAGTGGAGGGGGGGCAAAAACCGGGGAGCTGTTTTTT.

V usage is TRBV12-3 or TRBV12-4 and J usage is TRBJ2-7; 9 bases are a match to TRBD2. The CDR3 consists of 15 residues. V lost 5 bases and J lost 2; bases outside the gene matches: 7. CDR3 residues: CASSKGTSRTYEQYF. In DNA form, the CDR3 reads TGTGCCAGCAGTAAGGGGACTAGCCGAACCTACGAGCAGTACTTC.

The chain joins TRBV12-3 or TRBV12-4 to TRBJ2-2; D possibly corresponds to TRBD1 (6 bases). The CDR3 is made up of 13 amino acids. Deletions cut 4 bases from V and 6 bases from J, with 9 bases between. The DNA for the CDR3 is TGTGCCAGCAGTTCGTGGGGGCCCGGGGAGCTGTTTTTT. Translating gives CASSSWGPGELFF.

V usage is TRBV11-1 and J usage is TRBJ2-3, with TRBD2 identical over 14 bases. Losses at the gene ends were 4 bases for V and 2 bases for J; bases not matched to a gene: 8. The CDR3 totals 18 residues. The germline V gene encodes CDR1 SGHAT and CDR2 FQDESV (reference sequence). The CDR3, as DNA: TGTGCCAGCAGCTCTACGGTGACTAGCGGGAGGGTCACAGATACGCAGTATTTT. It translates to CASSSTVTSGRVTDTQYF.

The chain has TRBV20-1 and TRBJ2-3; 8 bases fit TRBD2. The V segment lost 8 bases and the J segment 5 bases; nucleotides outside the gene matches: 6. The CDR3 is 12 amino acids. CDR1 and CDR2 from the germline V gene are DFQATT and SNEGSKA (reference sequence). The CDR3 nucleotides are TGCAGTCCCGTCGGGAGGGGAGATACGCAGTATTTT. The encoded protein is CSPVGRGDTQYF.

This clonotype was observed many times. This chain connects TRBV7-9 to TRBJ1-1; maybe TRBD1 (5 bases). V lost 3 bases and J lost 12, with 14 bases in between. CDR1 and CDR2 (germline): SEHNR, FQNEAQ (reference sequence). This CDR3 spans 12 amino acids. The CDR3 is CASSLLGEETFF. As DNA, the CDR3 is TGTGCCAGCAGCTTGCTAGGGGAGGAAACTTTCTTT. The full variable domain, rest sourced from reference TRBV7-9 and TRBJ1-1, is DTGVSQNPRHKITKRGQNVTFRCDPISEHNRLYWYRQTLGQGPEFLTYFQNEAQLEKSRLLSDRFSAERPKGSFSTLEIQRTEQGDSAMYLCASSLLGEETFFGQGTRLTVV.

The chain carries TRBV20-1 and TRBJ2-1; 8 bases line up with TRBD2. J was trimmed by 8 bases and V by 0 bases; bases with no gene match: 6. The CDR3 is 14 residues long. Germline assignment: CDR1 DFQATT and CDR2 SNEGSKA (reference sequence). CDR3 protein: CSARDSSGGDEQFF. The CDR3 nucleotides read TGCAGTGCTAGAGATAGCTCGGGGGGGGATGAGCAGTTCTTC.

This clonotype came up a few times. The gene calls are TRBV2 and TRBJ1-1; TRBD1 aligns across 7 bases. Germline V CDR1 and CDR2: SNHLY, FYNNEI. The CDR3 is 14 amino acids. J was trimmed by 3 bases and V by 8 bases; bases with no gene match: 9. The CDR3 sequence is CASGPTRGDTEAFF. CDR3 sequence (DNA): TGTGCCAGCGGACCAACCAGGGGGGACACTGAAGCTTTCTTT.